Shown below are 19 T cell receptor beta chains from a single sample sequenced in a study of OX40 agonist ivuxolimab in advanced cancers. Some clones are missing from TCRdb's copy, which holds only in-frame ones; the method was immunoSEQ multiplex PCR. The table includes 20,000 to 25,000 clones, more than 75% detected once. This sample comprised CD4+ or CD8+ T cells sorted from blood, obtained in a trial of the OX40 agonist ivuxolimab. The origin of the receptors is an adult with an advanced solid tumor such as melanoma, head and neck, liver or kidney cancer.

The chain carries TRBV5-5 and TRBJ1-6; D is unclear. This CDR3 spans 14 amino acids. Trimming cost V 3 bases and J 6 bases, with 10 bases left between them. Germline V lookup: CDR1 SGHKS, CDR2 YYEKEE (reference sequence). Written as DNA, the CDR3 is TGTGCCAGCAGCTCCAGGACGGGTAATTCACCCCTCCACTTT. Its translation is CASSSRTGNSPLHF.

The chain has TRBV7-9 and TRBJ1-1; D is uncertain. Germline V CDR1 and CDR2: SEHNR, FQNEAQ (reference sequence). The CDR3 is 17 amino acids. V lost 5 bases to trimming and J lost 4 bases, with 23 bases between them. CDR3 residues: CASSRQYGVGRATEAFF. The CDR3 nucleotides read TGTGCCAGCAGCCGGCAATACGGCGTGGGAAGAGCCACTGAAGCTTTCTTT.

V gene TRBV7-9 combines with J gene TRBJ2-7; unclear D gene. CDR1 SEHNR and CDR2 FQNEAQ come from the germline V gene (reference sequence). V lost 5 bases and J lost 3, with 17 bases in between. The length of the CDR3 is 15 residues. CDR3 DNA sequence: TGTGCCAGCAGCAACCTCCGGGTCTCTTTCTACGAGCAGTACTTC. Translating it yields CASSNLRVSFYEQYF.

This sequence joins TRBV4-1 and TRBJ1-2; TRBD1 agrees at 9 bases. The trim removed 0 bases at V and 7 bases at J, leaving 3 bases unmatched. The CDR3 has 14 residues. Per the germline V gene, CDR1 is MGHRA and CDR2 is YSYEKL. The CDR3 bases are TGCGCCAGCAGCCAAGAGGGACAGGGCCTTGGCTACACCTTC. Translated, it gives CASSQEGQGLGYTF.

The chain carries TRBV7-9 and TRBJ1-2; 7 bases map to TRBD1. This CDR3 contains 13 residues. J was trimmed by 4 bases and V by 5 bases; bases with no gene match: 4. From germline, CDR1 is SEHNR and CDR2 FQNEAQ (reference sequence). The CDR3 loop is CASSLGTAYGYTF. The CDR3, as DNA: TGTGCCAGCAGCCTAGGGACAGCCTATGGCTACACCTTC.

This clone has only a few counts. The chain uses TRBV6-5 and TRBJ1-2; tentative D call: TRBD1 (6 bases). CDR1 is MNHEY, CDR2 SVGAGI, per germline. Deletions cut 6 bases from V and 4 bases from J, with 12 bases between. The CDR3 sequence is 13 residues long. The CDR3 protein is CASREDSLYGYTF. DNA of the CDR3: TGTGCCAGCAGGGAGGACAGTCTCTATGGCTACACCTTC.

This clone was counted between two and nine times. V gene TRBV11-2 combines with J gene TRBJ2-1; D is perhaps TRBD2 (6 bases). CDR1 is SGHAT, CDR2 FQNNGV, per germline. V lost 1 base to trimming and J lost 9 bases, with 13 bases between them. The CDR3 spans 14 residues. The DNA for the CDR3 is TGTGCCAGCAGCTTAGCTTCGAATAGCGGTGAGCAGTTCTTC. Translating gives CASSLASNSGEQFF. Drawing the rest from reference TRBV11-2 and TRBJ2-1, the complete variable domain is EAGVAQSPRYKIIEKRQSVAFWCNPISGHATLYWYQQILGQGPKLLIQFQNNGVVDDSQLPKDRFSAERLKGVDSTLKIQPAKLEDSAVYLCASSLASNSGEQFFGPGTRLTVL.

The chain combines TRBV28 with TRBJ2-1; no definite D call. The CDR3 is 15 amino acids. V dropped 4 bases and J dropped 8 bases, with 18 bases sitting between them. Germline V gives CDR1 MDHEN, CDR2 SYDVKM. The CDR3 spells CASSSLMKRLDEQFF. CDR3 nucleotide sequence: TGTGCCAGCAGTTCCTTGATGAAGAGGCTAGATGAGCAGTTCTTC.

The rearrangement uses TRBV4-1 and TRBJ2-5, with unresolved D. V shed 0 bases and J shed 5 bases, with 4 bases lying between them. The CDR3 has 12 residues. Germline V gene sequence: CDR1 MGHRA, CDR2 YSYEKL. The CDR3 reads CASSQDYETQYF. The CDR3 region has the DNA TGCGCCAGCAGCCAAGACTACGAGACCCAGTACTTC.

The rearrangement uses TRBV2 and TRBJ1-2, with 9 positions matching TRBD1. V dropped 9 bases and J dropped 4; count of bases not matched to a gene: 12. There are 15 residues in the CDR3. The germline gives CDR1 SNHLY, CDR2 FYNNEI. CDR3 nucleotide sequence: TGTGCCAGTATGAAACAGGGGGCGCGTAGCTATGGCTACACCTTC. Its translation: CASMKQGARSYGYTF.

The chain uses TRBV7-6 and TRBJ2-5; D uncertain. V was pared by 6 bases and J by 4 bases, with 9 bases between. The CDR3 loop spans 12 amino acids. CDR1 SGHVS and CDR2 FNYEAQ come from the germline V gene. The CDR3 reads CASSPEVETQYF. Written as DNA, the CDR3 is TGTGCCAGCAGTCCAGAGGTAGAGACCCAGTACTTC.

The genes are TRBV6-6 and TRBJ2-1; D gene unclear. Germline CDR1 reads MNHNY; CDR2 reads SVGAGI (reference sequence). The CDR3 is 13 residues long. V shed 2 bases and J shed 6 bases, with 8 bases lying between them. CDR3 nucleotide sequence: TGTGCCAGCAGTTACGGCGCCGGCAATGAGCAGTTCTTC. This gives the protein CASSYGAGNEQFF.

The chain joins TRBV10-3 to TRBJ2-7; tentatively, D is TRBD1 (6 bases). The CDR3 extends over 11 amino acids. Looked up from germline, CDR1 is ENHRY and CDR2 is SYGVKD. V lost 7 bases and J lost 5, with 9 bases in between. CDR3 in DNA: TGTGCCATCAAGAACAGGGACGAGCAGTACTTC. This codes for CAIKNRDEQYF.

The chain employs TRBV6-1 and TRBJ1-2; 7 bases align to TRBD1. CDR1 is MNHNS, CDR2 SASEGT, per germline. Trimming at V came to 0 bases and at J to 2 bases, leaving 3 bases not matched to a gene. CDR3 length equals 15 residues. Here the CDR3 reads CASSEAGTANYGYTF. CDR3 in DNA: TGTGCCAGCAGTGAAGCCGGGACAGCAAACTATGGCTACACCTTC.

This clone has a single count. The genes are TRBV7-9 and TRBJ2-1; 8 bases map to TRBD1. CDR1 and CDR2 from the germline V gene are SEHNR and FQNEAQ (reference sequence). CDR3 length: 15 residues. V lost 1 base to trimming and J lost 7 bases; unmatched junction nucleotides: 6. The CDR3, as DNA: TGTGCCAGCAGCTTAGAAGACGACAGGGGTAATGAGCAGTTCTTC. Translation gives CASSLEDDRGNEQFF.

The chain links TRBV4-1 to TRBJ2-5, with TRBD1 matching 12 bases. The J call may not be correct, given that the DNA end is closer to TRBJ2-7. Per the germline V gene, CDR1 is MGHRA and CDR2 is YSYEKL. The CDR3 totals 16 residues. CDR3 nucleotides: TGCGCCAGCAGCCAAGATTGGGACAGGGGGCTGTACGAGCAGTACTTC. It translates to CASSQDWDRGLYEQYF.

The chain links TRBV5-1 to TRBJ1-5, with D possibly TRBD1 on 6 matching bases. Deletions cut 4 bases from V and 5 bases from J, with 10 bases between. Germline V lookup: CDR1 SGHRS, CDR2 YFSETQ. The CDR3 has 13 residues. The CDR3 DNA sequence: TGCGCCAGCAGCACGGGGGGCGATCAGCCCCAGCATTTT. It encodes CASSTGGDQPQHF. Supplemented by reference TRBV5-1 and TRBJ1-5, the full variable domain reads KAGVTQTPRYLIKTRGQQVTLSCSPISGHRSVSWYQQTPGQGLQFLFEYFSETQRNKGNFPGRFSGRQFSNSRSEMNVSTLELGDSALYLCASSTGGDQPQHFGDGTRLSIL.

The rearrangement links TRBV5-8 to TRBJ2-1; the D gene is possibly TRBD2 (6 bases). Trimming took off 3 bases at V and 12 bases at J, with 25 bases between the two ends. The CDR3 has 16 residues. Looked up from germline, CDR1 is SGHTS and CDR2 is YDEGEE. The CDR3 DNA reads TGTGCCAGCAGCTGGATTATGACTAGTAGGGTCTCGGGGCAGTTCTTC. It translates to CASSWIMTSRVSGQFF.

The chain joins TRBV28 to TRBJ2-3; 9 bases are a match to TRBD1. This CDR3 spans 18 amino acids. Germline CDR1 is MDHEN and CDR2 is SYDVKM. V gave up 5 bases and J gave up 2 bases; unmatched junction bases: 14. The CDR3 DNA reads as TGTGCCAGCAGTCTGACGGTTCTTCGGACAGGGGTCACAGATACGCAGTATTTT. Amino acid sequence: CASSLTVLRTGVTDTQYF.